This T cell receptor beta chain was sequenced in a study of cytomegalovirus exposure and HLA in healthy donors. This CDR3 comprises 13 residues. Germline V CDR1 and CDR2: MDHEN, SYDVKM. V shed 6 bases and J 3 bases; nucleotides not matched to a gene: 5. Vbeta (60) and Jbeta (13) primers were used in the PCR. As handled by the study authors: A later analysis counted approximately 80 million unique TCR beta chains, around 11 million shared. Sequencing was performed with immunoSEQ multiplex PCR; in TCRdb, only in-frame clones are kept and a portion is missing. V and J calls and clone size are as listed in that table; D and trimming were resolved from the DNA. The sample includes roughly 110,000 clones, about two thirds of them seen just once. Points on this clone: The antigen is unknown.

Study-wide results and limits: Later analysis placed DRB1 highest and HLA-C lowest in TCR association rates, which differed by HLA locus. The classifier was said to identify cytomegalovirus status with high specificity and sensitivity. TRBV6-2, TRBV6-3 and other indistinguishable V segments were excluded.

J is TRBJ2-7 and V is TRBV28; 7 bases are shared with TRBD1. This clonotype was sampled from a boy between 10 and 17 years old in good health and CMV-seronegative. Material: PBMCs. The CDR3 spells CASRQGFYYEQYF. Written as DNA, the CDR3 is TGTGCCAGCAGACAGGGGTTTTACTACGAGCAGTACTTC.